These T cell receptor beta chains were read from a single sample in a study of a mutant IDH1 vaccine in newly diagnosed glioma. The assay was immunoSEQ multiplex PCR, and TCRdb's table has in-frame clones only and misses some. Among fewer than 45,000 clones listed, around 81% were seen once. These TCRs are of unknown antigen specificity. This specimen was PBMCs, taken from a glioma patient whose treatment included an IDH1 peptide vaccine. The receptors were gathered from a woman aged 40 to 50 with glioma. Some clones in this sample may be carry-over from other donors' samples. Both conserved end residues are part of each CDR3. The order of the fields is J gene, V gene, clone size, D gene, CDR3 DNA, CDR3 protein. D genes are given only for firm matches. Clone size is shown for a subset of rows, as once, few, many or a class of expanded clone.

J gene: TRBJ2-6; V gene: TRBV7-2; clone size: NA; D gene: TRBD1; CDR3 DNA: TGTGCCAGCAGCCTCGCAGGGGGCTCTGGGGCCAACGTCCTGACTTTC; CDR3 protein: CASSLAGGSGANVLTF
J gene: TRBJ2-7; V gene: TRBV30; clone size: NA; D gene: TRBD2; CDR3 DNA: TGTGCCTCCTTTCCCCCGGGACTAATGCCCTACGAGCAGTACTTC; CDR3 protein: CASFPPGLMPYEQYF
J gene: TRBJ2-1; V gene: TRBV29-1; clone size: NA; D gene: NA; CDR3 DNA: TGCAGCGTTGAGGCTGTGCGCGGTGAGCAGTTCTTC; CDR3 protein: CSVEAVRGEQFF
J gene: TRBJ2-7; V gene: TRBV5-1; clone size: few; D gene: TRBD2; CDR3 DNA: TGCGCCAGCTGCTCTGGAGCGGGGCCTTCCTACGAGCAGTACTTC; CDR3 protein: CASCSGAGPSYEQYF
J gene: TRBJ2-2; V gene: TRBV18; clone size: NA; D gene: NA; CDR3 DNA: TGTGCCAGCTCACCACTGGATCTCACCGGGGAGCTGTTTTTT; CDR3 protein: CASSPLDLTGELFF
J gene: TRBJ2-1; V gene: TRBV2; clone size: NA; D gene: TRBD2; CDR3 DNA: TGTGCCAGCAGTGACGTAAGACTAGCGGGGGACCAGTTCTTC; CDR3 protein: CASSDVRLAGDQFF
J gene: TRBJ1-5; V gene: TRBV7-9; clone size: NA; D gene: NA; CDR3 DNA: TGTGCCAGCAGCTCAGCGATCAATCAGCCCCAGCATTTT; CDR3 protein: CASSSAINQPQHF
J gene: TRBJ2-7; V gene: TRBV6-6; clone size: NA; D gene: NA; CDR3 DNA: TGTGCCAGCAGGAGCGGGTTGCCTGGCGAGCAGTACTTC; CDR3 protein: CASRSGLPGEQYF
J gene: TRBJ2-7; V gene: TRBV15; clone size: NA; D gene: NA; CDR3 DNA: TGTGCCACCAGACAGGCAGGGAGTACCTACGAGCAGTACTTC; CDR3 protein: CATRQAGSTYEQYF
J gene: TRBJ2-1; V gene: TRBV6-6; clone size: NA; D gene: TRBD2; CDR3 DNA: TGTGCCAGCAGAAGCGGGAGTAGGTACAATGAGCAGTTCTTC; CDR3 protein: CASRSGSRYNEQFF
J gene: TRBJ1-4; V gene: TRBV29-1; clone size: few; D gene: NA; CDR3 DNA: TGCAGCGCTGGTGGGACGGATGGTAATGAAAAACTGTTTTTT; CDR3 protein: CSAGGTDGNEKLFF
J gene: TRBJ2-3; V gene: TRBV9; clone size: NA; D gene: NA; CDR3 DNA: TGTGCCAGCAGCGTAACAGCGAACACAGATACGCAGTATTTT; CDR3 protein: CASSVTANTDTQYF
J gene: TRBJ1-5; V gene: TRBV19; clone size: NA; D gene: NA; CDR3 DNA: TGTGGCACCCGCGACGGGAGCAATCAGCCCCAGCATTTT; CDR3 protein: CGTRDGSNQPQHF
J gene: TRBJ1-5; V gene: TRBV27; clone size: NA; D gene: NA; CDR3 DNA: TGTGCCAGCAGTGGTTCCGGACAGCAGCCCCAGCATTTT; CDR3 protein: CASSGSGQQPQHF
J gene: TRBJ1-1; V gene: TRBV6-1; clone size: NA; D gene: NA; CDR3 DNA: TGTGCCAGCAAGACAGGTCCTCAGAACACTGAAGCTTTCTTT; CDR3 protein: CASKTGPQNTEAFF
J gene: TRBJ2-5; V gene: TRBV4-2; clone size: NA; D gene: NA; CDR3 DNA: TGTGCCAGCAGCCAAGAAGGGATGTACCAAGAGACCCAGTACTTC; CDR3 protein: CASSQEGMYQETQYF
J gene: TRBJ1-5; V gene: TRBV27; clone size: NA; D gene: NA; CDR3 DNA: TGTGCCAGCAGTCCATATGGCAATCAGCCCCAGCATTTT; CDR3 protein: CASSPYGNQPQHF
J gene: TRBJ2-5; V gene: TRBV4-2; clone size: NA; D gene: TRBD1; CDR3 DNA: TGTGCCAGCAGCCAAGATGGAACAGGGGTTAGGCAGACCCAGTACTTC; CDR3 protein: CASSQDGTGVRQTQYF
J gene: TRBJ2-1; V gene: TRBV6-5; clone size: NA; D gene: NA; CDR3 DNA: TGTGCCAGCAGTTACACTCCAGGGGAACCCTACAATGAGCAGTTCTTC; CDR3 protein: CASSYTPGEPYNEQFF
J gene: TRBJ2-7; V gene: TRBV10-3; clone size: medium-sized; D gene: TRBD2; CDR3 DNA: TGTGCCATCAGTGAGTCTAGCGGGAAATACGAGCAGTACTTC; CDR3 protein: CAISESSGKYEQYF
J gene: TRBJ2-3; V gene: TRBV2; clone size: NA; D gene: TRBD2; CDR3 DNA: TGTGCCAGCAGTGAAGGACTAGCGGATTACACAGATACGCAGTATTTT; CDR3 protein: CASSEGLADYTDTQYF
J gene: TRBJ1-6; V gene: TRBV5-6; clone size: NA; D gene: TRBD1; CDR3 DNA: TGTGCCAGCAGCATACGACAGGGAGGGTCCTATAATTCACCCCTCCACTTT; CDR3 protein: CASSIRQGGSYNSPLHF
J gene: TRBJ2-1; V gene: TRBV7-9; clone size: NA; D gene: NA; CDR3 DNA: TGTGCCAGCAGCTTAGTCCGAAACAATGAGCAGTTCTTC; CDR3 protein: CASSLVRNNEQFF
J gene: TRBJ1-2; V gene: TRBV4-1; clone size: NA; D gene: NA; CDR3 DNA: TGCGCCAGCAGCCAAGGAGGCAGGGGTTATGGCTACACCTTC; CDR3 protein: CASSQGGRGYGYTF
J gene: TRBJ2-5; V gene: TRBV18; clone size: NA; D gene: TRBD2; CDR3 DNA: TGTGCCAGCTCACCGGACCTCAAGGGAGGGGAGACCCAGTACTTC; CDR3 protein: CASSPDLKGGETQYF
J gene: TRBJ2-3; V gene: TRBV6-1; clone size: NA; D gene: NA; CDR3 DNA: TGTGCCAGCAGTGTTAGGGGAGCCACAGATACGCAGTATTTT; CDR3 protein: CASSVRGATDTQYF
J gene: TRBJ2-7; V gene: TRBV11-2; clone size: NA; D gene: NA; CDR3 DNA: TGTGCCAGCAGCCTCGGGACCACCGAGCAGTACTTC; CDR3 protein: CASSLGTTEQYF
J gene: TRBJ1-3; V gene: TRBV7-2; clone size: once; D gene: NA; CDR3 DNA: TGTGCCAGCAGCTTAGCAGAAGGTATACACACCATATATTTT; CDR3 protein: CASSLAEGIHTIYF
J gene: TRBJ2-3; V gene: TRBV4-2; clone size: NA; D gene: NA; CDR3 DNA: TGTGCTGGGGGCACAGATACGCAGTATTTT; CDR3 protein: CAGGTDTQYF
J gene: TRBJ2-7; V gene: TRBV29-1; clone size: NA; D gene: NA; CDR3 DNA: TGCAGCGTTGATGGTGGGTTCGGCGAGCAGTACTTC; CDR3 protein: CSVDGGFGEQYF